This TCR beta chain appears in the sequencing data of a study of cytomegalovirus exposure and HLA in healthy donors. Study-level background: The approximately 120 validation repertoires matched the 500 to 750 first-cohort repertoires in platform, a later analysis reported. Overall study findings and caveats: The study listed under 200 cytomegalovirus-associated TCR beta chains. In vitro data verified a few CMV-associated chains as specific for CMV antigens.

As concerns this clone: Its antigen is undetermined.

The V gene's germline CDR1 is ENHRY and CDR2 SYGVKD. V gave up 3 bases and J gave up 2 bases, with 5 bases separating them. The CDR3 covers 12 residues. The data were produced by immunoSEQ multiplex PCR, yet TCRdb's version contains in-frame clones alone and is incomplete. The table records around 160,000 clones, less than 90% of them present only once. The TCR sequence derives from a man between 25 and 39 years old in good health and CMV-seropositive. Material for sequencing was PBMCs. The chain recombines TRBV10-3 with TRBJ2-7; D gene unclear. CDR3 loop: CAISEDTYEQYF. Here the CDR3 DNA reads TGTGCCATCAGTGAAGACACCTACGAGCAGTACTTC.